This T cell receptor beta chain was found in a study of beta chain features in type 1 diabetes. Of the isolated RNA, all was reverse transcribed, and so the sequenced material was expressed TCRB transcripts. Profiled with immunoSEQ multiplex PCR; TCRdb holds only in-frame clones, not every one. The sample includes 150,000 to 160,000 clones, 11% of them seen just once. V gave up 4 bases and J gave up 0 bases; unmatched junction bases: 3. CDR1 LNHDA and CDR2 SQIVND come from the germline V gene (reference sequence). The CDR3 length is 16 residues. This clone was counted only a few times. Material: central memory CD4+ T cells from blood. This rearrangement joins TRBV19 to TRBJ1-5; TRBD1 aligns across 10 bases. The receptor comes from a man younger than 30 in good health. The CDR3 coding sequence is TGTGCCAGTAGTAGAGGACAGGGGGGTAGCAATCAGCCCCAGCATTTT. This codes for CASSRGQGGSNQPQHF.